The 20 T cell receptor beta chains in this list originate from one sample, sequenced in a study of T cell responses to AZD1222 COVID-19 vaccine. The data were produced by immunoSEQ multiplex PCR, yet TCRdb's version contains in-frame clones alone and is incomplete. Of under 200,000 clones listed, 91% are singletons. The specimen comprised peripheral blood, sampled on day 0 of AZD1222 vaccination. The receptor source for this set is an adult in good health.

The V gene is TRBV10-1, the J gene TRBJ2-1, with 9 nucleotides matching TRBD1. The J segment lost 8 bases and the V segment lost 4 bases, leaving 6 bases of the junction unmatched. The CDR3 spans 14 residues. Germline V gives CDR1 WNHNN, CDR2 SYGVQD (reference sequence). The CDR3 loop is CASSGGQGRDEQFF. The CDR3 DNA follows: TGCGCCAGCAGTGGGGGACAGGGCCGCGATGAGCAGTTCTTC.

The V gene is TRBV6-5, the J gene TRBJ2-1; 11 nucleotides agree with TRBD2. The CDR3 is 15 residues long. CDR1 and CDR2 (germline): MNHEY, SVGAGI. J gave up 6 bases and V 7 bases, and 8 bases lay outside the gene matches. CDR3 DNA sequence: TGTGCCAGCAAAGTGGGGACTAGCGGATTCAATGAGCAGTTCTTC. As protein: CASKVGTSGFNEQFF.

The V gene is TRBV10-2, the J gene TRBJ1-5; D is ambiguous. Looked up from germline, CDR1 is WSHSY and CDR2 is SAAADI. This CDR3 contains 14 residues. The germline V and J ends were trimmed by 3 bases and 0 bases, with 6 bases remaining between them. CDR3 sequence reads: CASSEAYSNQPQHF. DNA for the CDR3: TGCGCCAGCAGTGAAGCGTATAGCAATCAGCCCCAGCATTTT.

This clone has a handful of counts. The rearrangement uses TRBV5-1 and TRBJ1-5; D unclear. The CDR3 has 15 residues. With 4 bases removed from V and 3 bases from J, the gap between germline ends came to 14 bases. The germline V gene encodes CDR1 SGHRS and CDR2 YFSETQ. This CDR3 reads CASSPGHDFNQPQHF. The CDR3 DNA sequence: TGCGCCAGCAGCCCTGGCCACGATTTCAATCAGCCCCAGCATTTT.

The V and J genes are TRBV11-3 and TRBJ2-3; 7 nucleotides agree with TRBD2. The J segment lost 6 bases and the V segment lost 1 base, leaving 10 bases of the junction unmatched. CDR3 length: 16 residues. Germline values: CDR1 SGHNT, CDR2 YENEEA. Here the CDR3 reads CASSLGGPAGVDTQYF. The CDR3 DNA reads TGTGCCAGCAGCTTAGGGGGTCCTGCGGGAGTCGATACGCAGTATTTT.

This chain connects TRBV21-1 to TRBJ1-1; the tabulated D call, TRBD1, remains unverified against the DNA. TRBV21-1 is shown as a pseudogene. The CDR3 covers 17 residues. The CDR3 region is CASSKQKRGHRNTEAFF. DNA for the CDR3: TGTGCCAGCAGCAAACAGAAGAGGGGACACAGGAACACTGAAGCTTTCTTT.

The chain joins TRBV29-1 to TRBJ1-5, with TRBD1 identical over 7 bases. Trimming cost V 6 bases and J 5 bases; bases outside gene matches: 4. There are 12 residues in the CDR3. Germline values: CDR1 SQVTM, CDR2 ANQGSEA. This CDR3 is CSVWDRHQPQHF. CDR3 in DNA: TGCAGCGTCTGGGACAGACATCAGCCCCAGCATTTT.

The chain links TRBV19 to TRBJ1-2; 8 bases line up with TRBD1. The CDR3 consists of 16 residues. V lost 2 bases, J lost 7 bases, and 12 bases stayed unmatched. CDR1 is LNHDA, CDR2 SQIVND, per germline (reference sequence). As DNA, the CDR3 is TGTGCCAGTAGTATATTCCGGGACAGGATGGACGTTGGCTACACCTTC. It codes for CASSIFRDRMDVGYTF.

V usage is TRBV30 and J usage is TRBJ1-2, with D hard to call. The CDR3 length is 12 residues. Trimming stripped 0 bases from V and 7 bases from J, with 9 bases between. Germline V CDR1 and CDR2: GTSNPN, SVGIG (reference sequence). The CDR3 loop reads CAWSVSPFGYTF. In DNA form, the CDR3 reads TGTGCCTGGAGTGTATCCCCCTTTGGCTACACCTTC.

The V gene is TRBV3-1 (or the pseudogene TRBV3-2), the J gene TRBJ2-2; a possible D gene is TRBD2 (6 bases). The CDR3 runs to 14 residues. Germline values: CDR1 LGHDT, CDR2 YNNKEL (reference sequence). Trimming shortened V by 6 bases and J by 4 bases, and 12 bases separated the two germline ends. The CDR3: CASRRAGRTGELFF. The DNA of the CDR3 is TGTGCCAGCAGAAGGGCGGGGCGCACCGGGGAGCTGTTTTTT.

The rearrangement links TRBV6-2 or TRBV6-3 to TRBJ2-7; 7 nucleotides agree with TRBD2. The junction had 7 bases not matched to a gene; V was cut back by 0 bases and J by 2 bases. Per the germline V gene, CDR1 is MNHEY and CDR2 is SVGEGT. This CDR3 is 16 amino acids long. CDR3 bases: TGTGCCAGCAGTTACTCAACGTCTAGCGGAGCCTACGAGCAGTACTTC. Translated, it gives CASSYSTSSGAYEQYF.

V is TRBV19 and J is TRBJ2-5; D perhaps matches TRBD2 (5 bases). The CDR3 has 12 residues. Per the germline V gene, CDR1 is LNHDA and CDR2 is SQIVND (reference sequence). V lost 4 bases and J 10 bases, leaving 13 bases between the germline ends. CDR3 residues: CASSKDFEGQYF. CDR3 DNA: TGTGCCAGTAGTAAAGACTTTGAGGGCCAGTACTTC.

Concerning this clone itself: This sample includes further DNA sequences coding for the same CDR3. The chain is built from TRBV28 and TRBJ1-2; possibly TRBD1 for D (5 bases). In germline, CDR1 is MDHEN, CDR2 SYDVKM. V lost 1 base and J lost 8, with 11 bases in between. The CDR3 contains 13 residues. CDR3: CASSLFGGGGYTF. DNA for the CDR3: TGTGCCAGCAGTTTATTCGGCGGGGGAGGCTACACCTTC.

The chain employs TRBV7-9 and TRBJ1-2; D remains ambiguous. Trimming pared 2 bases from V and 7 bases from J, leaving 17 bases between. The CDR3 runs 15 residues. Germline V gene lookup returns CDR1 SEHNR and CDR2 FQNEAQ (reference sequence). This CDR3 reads CASSLNGPDESGYTF. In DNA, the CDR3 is TGTGCCAGCAGCTTAAACGGACCGGATGAGAGTGGCTACACCTTC. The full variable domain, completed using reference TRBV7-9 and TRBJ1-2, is DTGVSQNPRHKITKRGQNVTFRCDPISEHNRLYWYRQTLGQGPEFLTYFQNEAQLEKSRLLSDRFSAERPKGSFSTLEIQRTEQGDSAMYLCASSLNGPDESGYTFGSGTRLTVV.

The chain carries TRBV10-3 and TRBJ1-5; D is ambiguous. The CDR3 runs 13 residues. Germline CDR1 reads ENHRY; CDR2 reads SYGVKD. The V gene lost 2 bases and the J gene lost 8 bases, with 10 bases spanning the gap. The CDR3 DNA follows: TGTGCCATCAGTGAGGCGGCTGAGAAGCCCCAGCATTTT. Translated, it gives CAISEAAEKPQHF.

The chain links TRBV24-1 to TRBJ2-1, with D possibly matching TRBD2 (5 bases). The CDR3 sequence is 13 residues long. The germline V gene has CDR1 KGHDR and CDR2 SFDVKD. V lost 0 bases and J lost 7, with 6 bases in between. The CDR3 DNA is TGTGCCACCAGTGATTTGGGGAGAAATGAGCAGTTCTTC. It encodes CATSDLGRNEQFF.

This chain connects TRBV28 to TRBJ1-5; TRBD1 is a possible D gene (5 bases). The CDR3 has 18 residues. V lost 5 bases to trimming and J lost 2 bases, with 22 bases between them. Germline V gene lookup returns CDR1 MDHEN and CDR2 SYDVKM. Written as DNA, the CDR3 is TGTGCCAGCAGTCACACAAGGCGTGGGGGAATGGGCAATCAGCCCCAGCATTTT. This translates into CASSHTRRGGMGNQPQHF.

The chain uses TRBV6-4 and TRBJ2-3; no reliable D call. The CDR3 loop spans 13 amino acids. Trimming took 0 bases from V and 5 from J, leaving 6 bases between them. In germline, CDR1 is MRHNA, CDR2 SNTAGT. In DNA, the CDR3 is TGTGCCAGCAGTGACTCCAATGGAGATACGCAGTATTTT. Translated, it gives CASSDSNGDTQYF.

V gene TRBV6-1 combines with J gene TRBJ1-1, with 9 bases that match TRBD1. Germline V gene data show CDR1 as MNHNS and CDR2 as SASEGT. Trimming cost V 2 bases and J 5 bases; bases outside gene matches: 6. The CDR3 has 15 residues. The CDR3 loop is CASSEPRTGETEAFF. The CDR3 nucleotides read TGTGCCAGCAGTGAACCCCGGACAGGGGAGACTGAAGCTTTCTTT.

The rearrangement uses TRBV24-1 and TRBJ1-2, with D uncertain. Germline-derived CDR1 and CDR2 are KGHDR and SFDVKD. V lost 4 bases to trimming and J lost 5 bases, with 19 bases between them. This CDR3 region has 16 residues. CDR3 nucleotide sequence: TGTGCCACCAGTGAACATGACGGCCCGGCGTATTATGGCTACACCTTC. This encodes CATSEHDGPAYYGYTF.